The 17 T cell receptor beta chains listed next were all sequenced from one sample in a study of shared clonotypes between healthy human individuals (dated by TCRdb to the early 2020s). Libraries came from the immunoSEQ multiplex PCR assay. Here the immuneACCESS table is served through TCRdb, limited to in-frame sequences with V and J called. Missing clones are a known gap in these copies; in checked studies unresolved V genes cover under half, and the rest lacks a known reason. This sample lists over a million clones; 98% to 99% were detected once. 0.36% of the sample rests with the top ten. The specimen was naive CD4+ T cells sorted from blood. Per the publication, the cell subset or site label means: CD45RA+ positively selected. All receptors derive from a man younger than 45 in good health.

The chain carries TRBV7-2 and TRBJ2-1, with TRBD1 as a possible D gene (7 bases). V lost 6 bases, J lost 1 base, and 13 bases lay in between. CDR1 and CDR2 (germline): SGHTA, FQGNSA. This CDR3 comprises 15 residues. The CDR3, as DNA: TGTGCCAGCAGTCCAGGGGGGCCGTCCTACAATGAGCAGTTCTTC. Its protein product is CASSPGGPSYNEQFF.

This clone has a single count. CDR3 DNA sequence: TGTGCCAGCAGCCGAGGGACTAGCGGGAGTGATTCGATTTACGAGCAGTACTTC. Translated: CASSRGTSGSDSIYEQYF. V usage is TRBV9 and J usage is TRBJ2-7; 14 bases agree with TRBD2. V lost 4 bases, J lost 4 bases, and 13 bases stayed unmatched. The germline CDR1 and CDR2 sequences are SGDLS and YYNGEE. The length of the CDR3 is 18 residues.

The gene calls are TRBV9 and TRBJ2-3; tentative D call: TRBD1 (6 bases). Germline CDR1 is SGDLS and CDR2 is YYNGEE. The CDR3 contains 15 residues. V shed 0 bases and J shed 2 bases, with 10 bases lying between them. This CDR3 reads CASSVGGGHTDTQYF. In DNA, the CDR3 is TGTGCCAGCAGCGTAGGAGGGGGACACACAGATACGCAGTATTTT.

The CDR3 DNA is TGTGCCAGTAGTACCGGGACAATCTACGAGCAGTACTTC. This translates into CASSTGTIYEQYF. This chain connects TRBV19 to TRBJ2-7; D is possibly TRBD1 (6 bases). This CDR3 is built from 13 residues. In germline, CDR1 is LNHDA, CDR2 SQIVND (reference sequence). Trimming shortened V by 4 bases and J by 3 bases, and 10 bases separated the two germline ends.

The chain joins TRBV30 to TRBJ1-5; 12 bases match TRBD1. The CDR3 sequence is 15 residues long. V shed 0 bases and J 5 bases; nucleotides not matched to a gene: 2. The germline gives CDR1 GTSNPN, CDR2 SVGIG (reference sequence). The chain's CDR3 is CAWSVGTGGHQPQHF. The CDR3, as DNA: TGTGCCTGGAGTGTAGGGACAGGGGGCCATCAGCCCCAGCATTTT.

The chain carries TRBV25-1 and TRBJ2-5, with D perhaps TRBD1 (6 bases). In germline, CDR1 is MGHDK, CDR2 SYGVNS. The CDR3 runs 14 residues. Trimming stripped 8 bases from V and 1 base from J, with 14 bases between. Here the CDR3 DNA reads TGTGCCAGCGTTTCCGGGACAACCCAAGAGACCCAGTACTTC. It codes for CASVSGTTQETQYF.

This clone showed up just once. DNA of the CDR3: TGTGCCAGCAGCAAAGCAGGGCCTGAAGCTTTCTTT. This translates into CASSKAGPEAFF. This rearrangement joins TRBV21-1 to TRBJ1-1. TRBV21-1 counts as a pseudogene. The CDR3 loop spans 12 amino acids.

V is TRBV13 and J is TRBJ2-3; 9 bases match TRBD1. The CDR3 covers 16 residues. Germline CDR1 and CDR2: PRHDT and FYEKMQ (reference sequence). With 5 bases clipped from V and 2 bases from J, the junction kept 8 bases outside the gene matches. Here the CDR3 reads CASSLDRGMITDTQYF. The CDR3 nucleotides read TGTGCCAGCAGCCTCGACAGGGGGATGATCACAGATACGCAGTATTTT.

The V call is TRBV19, the J call TRBJ1-1; D possibly corresponds to TRBD1 (6 bases). Germline CDR1 LNHDA, CDR2 SQIVND (reference sequence). Trimming cost V 6 bases and J 7 bases, with 21 bases left between them. The CDR3 runs 15 residues. The CDR3 spells CASRPIGTPTLEAFF. The CDR3 DNA is TGTGCCAGTAGGCCTATAGGGACACCGACGCTTGAAGCTTTCTTT.

This chain connects TRBV7-8 to TRBJ2-7; the match to TRBD1 covers 9 bases. The V gene's germline CDR1 is SGHVS and CDR2 FQNEAQ. The trim removed 1 base at V and 2 bases at J, leaving 9 bases unmatched. The CDR3 loop spans 17 amino acids. This CDR3 is CASSLVGGTGLPYEQYF. CDR3 nucleotide sequence: TGTGCCAGCAGCTTAGTAGGTGGGACAGGGTTACCCTACGAGCAGTACTTC.

This chain links TRBV29-1 with TRBJ2-5; 8 nucleotides align to TRBD2. Germline loops: CDR1 SQVTM, CDR2 ANQGSEA. The CDR3 has 15 amino acids. V was pared by 4 bases and J by 2 bases, with 9 bases of the junction left unmatched. The CDR3 DNA reads TGCAGCGTTGGGGGGCTAGCGGGTGTTCAAGAGACCCAGTACTTC. It yields the protein CSVGGLAGVQETQYF.

The chain combines TRBV5-4 with TRBJ2-7; TRBD2 matches 14 bases. Germline V gene lookup returns CDR1 SGHNT and CDR2 YYREEE (reference sequence). Losses at the gene ends were 4 bases for V and 7 bases for J; bases not matched to a gene: 7. The length of the CDR3 is 15 residues. CDR3 DNA: TGTGCCAGCAGCCCCGGGACTAGCGGGAGTGGTGAGCAGTACTTC. It specifies CASSPGTSGSGEQYF.

The rearrangement uses TRBV9 and TRBJ2-3, with D perhaps matching TRBD2 (6 bases). This CDR3 has 17 residues. V was pared by 3 bases and J by 0 bases, with 17 bases between. Germline V gene lookup returns CDR1 SGDLS and CDR2 YYNGEE. CDR3 DNA sequence: TGTGCCAGCAGCGCACGGGGGACCGCACTAAGCACAGATACGCAGTATTTT. Its protein is CASSARGTALSTDTQYF.

This sequence joins TRBV19 and TRBJ2-5; the match to TRBD2 covers 10 bases. With 5 bases clipped from V and 5 bases from J, the junction kept 8 bases outside the gene matches. The CDR3 has 15 residues. The germline V gene encodes CDR1 LNHDA and CDR2 SQIVND (reference sequence). The CDR3, as DNA: TGTGCCAGTAGTCAACACCTAGCGGGAGTCGAGACCCAGTACTTC. It is translated as CASSQHLAGVETQYF.

The chain joins TRBV7-6 to TRBJ1-3, with TRBD1 as a possible D gene (5 bases). CDR3 length equals 14 residues. V was trimmed by 3 bases and J by 2 bases, leaving 8 bases between them. The V gene's germline CDR1 is SGHVS and CDR2 FNYEAQ. CDR3: CASSFSGAGNTIYF. In DNA form, the CDR3 reads TGTGCCAGCAGCTTTTCGGGGGCTGGAAACACCATATATTTT.

This clone was seen just once. This sequence joins TRBV30 and TRBJ1-2; 12 nucleotides align to TRBD1. V lost 0 bases, J lost 7 bases, and 12 bases stayed unmatched. There are 17 residues in the CDR3. CDR1 and CDR2 (germline): GTSNPN, SVGIG (reference sequence). The CDR3: CAWSVLGRDRGQIGYTF. The CDR3 coding sequence is TGTGCCTGGAGTGTACTGGGTCGGGACAGGGGGCAGATTGGCTACACCTTC.

This clone was observed once. The chain employs TRBV7-9 and TRBJ2-5; D call uncertain. Trimming pared 5 bases from V and 4 bases from J, leaving 14 bases between. The V gene's germline CDR1 is SEHNR and CDR2 FQNEAQ (reference sequence). The CDR3 has 14 residues. This CDR3 reads CASSPRNSPETQYF. The CDR3 DNA reads as TGTGCCAGCAGCCCCCGAAACAGCCCAGAGACCCAGTACTTC.